What follows are 5 T cell receptor beta chains derived from one specimen sequenced in a study of blood T cell repertoires in COVID-19. Assay used: immunoSEQ multiplex PCR; TCRdb lists only in-frame clones, some missing. The sample shows 65,000 to 90,000 clones, less than 90% of them seen only once. Sequenced sample: peripheral blood. Source of these receptors: a man aged 80 or over with COVID-19, enrolled during active disease.

This sequence joins TRBV5-1 and TRBJ2-3; the match to TRBD2 covers 8 bases. The V and J ends lost 4 bases and 4 bases, in that order; junction bases with no gene match: 8. This CDR3 contains 15 residues. Germline V gene data show CDR1 as SGHRS and CDR2 as YFSETQ. This CDR3 reads CASSLSGDLADTQYF. In DNA, the CDR3 is TGCGCCAGCAGCCTTAGCGGGGATTTGGCAGATACGCAGTATTTT.

The V and J genes are TRBV3-1 (or the pseudogene TRBV3-2) and TRBJ2-3; D perhaps matches TRBD1 (7 bases). Trimming shortened V by 3 bases and J by 1 base, and 8 bases separated the two germline ends. The CDR3 spans 14 residues. The germline V gene encodes CDR1 LGHDT and CDR2 YNNKEL (reference sequence). The CDR3 nucleotides read TGTGCCAGCAGCCACAGGGGGGGCACAGATACGCAGTATTTT. Translation: CASSHRGGTDTQYF.

The chain carries TRBV12-3 or TRBV12-4 and TRBJ1-4; D may be TRBD1 (6 bases). V lost 1 base, J lost 8 bases, and 8 bases lay in between. The CDR3 loop spans 13 amino acids. CDR3 region: CASSLVRGEKLFF. In nucleotides, the CDR3 is TGTGCCAGCAGTTTAGTCAGGGGCGAAAAACTGTTTTTT.

The V call is TRBV11-2, the J call TRBJ2-3; 8 positions match TRBD2. Looked up from germline, CDR1 is SGHAT and CDR2 is FQNNGV. J gave up 5 bases and V 5 bases, and 3 bases lay outside the gene matches. The CDR3 is made up of 13 amino acids. The CDR3 DNA reads as TGTGCCAGCAGCCCCCGGGGGGGAGATACGCAGTATTTT. It specifies CASSPRGGDTQYF.

CDR3 sequence: CASSQEGLAIADTQYF. For the CDR3, the DNA is TGCGCCAGCAGCCAAGAAGGACTAGCGATCGCAGATACGCAGTATTTT. The rearrangement links TRBV4-1 to TRBJ2-3, with 9 bases identical to TRBD2. This CDR3 is 16 amino acids long. Per the germline V gene, CDR1 is MGHRA and CDR2 is YSYEKL. V shed 0 bases, J shed 4 bases, and the junction held 5 bases outside the gene matches.